Below, 13 T cell receptor beta chains from the same sample are listed, as sequenced in a study of cytomegalovirus exposure and HLA in healthy donors. Vbeta (60) and Jbeta (13) primers were used in the PCR. Measured with immunoSEQ multiplex PCR; TCRdb has only the in-frame clones, and not every one. The data show 80,000 to 100,000 clones, with about four fifths seen just once and 3.7% held by the top ten. Sequencing was carried out using PBMCs. These receptors came from a female donor in good health and CMV-seropositive.

The V and J genes are TRBV19 and TRBJ1-1, with a weak D call TRBD1 (6 bases). Trimming cost V 3 bases and J 1 base, with 12 bases left between them. The CDR3 covers 15 residues. Germline CDR1 reads LNHDA; CDR2 reads SQIVND (reference sequence). The DNA for the CDR3 is TGTGCCAGTAGTATCGATTGGGGGCCGAACACTGAAGCTTTCTTT. It yields the protein CASSIDWGPNTEAFF.

J is TRBJ2-2 and V is TRBV7-2; maybe TRBD2 (6 bases). The germline gives CDR1 SGHTA, CDR2 FQGNSA. This CDR3 has 14 residues. The ends were cut back, 0 bases at V and 6 bases at J, with 8 bases in the middle. The CDR3 loop reads CASSLARGAGELFF. In DNA, the CDR3 is TGTGCCAGCAGCTTAGCGCGGGGCGCCGGGGAGCTGTTTTTT.

The chain recombines TRBV6-5 with TRBJ1-2; TRBD1 might be the D (5 bases). The germline V gene encodes CDR1 MNHEY and CDR2 SVGAGI. Deletions cut 2 bases from V and 2 bases from J, with 12 bases between. The CDR3 consists of 15 residues. The CDR3 sequence is CASSYGGSSNYGYTF. The DNA of the CDR3 is TGTGCCAGCAGTTACGGGGGGAGTTCCAACTATGGCTACACCTTC.

The chain has TRBV15 and TRBJ1-2; TRBD1 is a possible D gene (5 bases). V was cut by 0 bases and J by 8 bases, with 19 bases left in between. The CDR3 covers 16 residues. Germline CDR1 reads LNHNV; CDR2 reads YYDKDF (reference sequence). DNA for the CDR3: TGTGCCACCAGCAGAGATGGGCCCTTAAACGGGGGAGGCTACACCTTC. It translates to CATSRDGPLNGGGYTF.

This sequence joins TRBV27 and TRBJ2-7; D is ambiguous. The ends were cut back, 3 bases at V and 0 bases at J, with 6 bases in the middle. Germline CDR1 is MNHEY and CDR2 is SMNVEV (reference sequence). The CDR3 is 13 amino acids. CDR3 region: CASSFSSSYEQYF. Here the CDR3 DNA reads TGTGCCAGCAGTTTCTCTAGCTCCTACGAGCAGTACTTC.

V usage is TRBV2 and J usage is TRBJ2-3, with 13 bases that match TRBD2. The CDR3 consists of 15 residues. Losses at the gene ends were 7 bases for V and 6 bases for J; bases not matched to a gene: 7. Looked up from germline, CDR1 is SNHLY and CDR2 is FYNNEI. The CDR3 DNA reads TGTGCCAGCATGGGGACTAGCGGGACCAGTGATACGCAGTATTTT. Protein sequence: CASMGTSGTSDTQYF.

Here the CDR3 reads CASSLVGTQVSEGTEAFF. CDR3 nucleotides: TGCGCCAGCAGCTTGGTGGGAACACAGGTATCGGAGGGAACTGAAGCTTTCTTT. The chain links TRBV5-1 to TRBJ1-1, with D possibly matching TRBD1 (5 bases). Germline V gene sequence: CDR1 SGHRS, CDR2 YFSETQ. V was trimmed by 0 bases and J by 5 bases, leaving 23 bases between them. The CDR3 extends over 18 amino acids.

This chain uses TRBV28 with TRBJ1-5; weak D call: TRBD1 (6 bases). With 7 bases removed from V and 5 bases from J, the gap between germline ends came to 15 bases. The CDR3 length is 14 residues. CDR1 MDHEN and CDR2 SYDVKM come from the germline V gene. The CDR3: CASNLNRVHQPQHF. The CDR3 DNA reads as TGTGCCAGCAACCTAAACAGGGTCCATCAGCCCCAGCATTTT.

This chain links TRBV25-1 with TRBJ2-1, with 8 nucleotides matching TRBD2. Trimming at V came to 4 bases and at J to 9 bases, leaving 8 bases not matched to a gene. Germline CDR1 is MGHDK and CDR2 is SYGVNS. This CDR3 comprises 14 residues. The CDR3 here is CASSAAGGVGEQFF. DNA for the CDR3: TGTGCCAGCAGTGCGGCGGGAGGTGTCGGTGAGCAGTTCTTC.

The chain combines TRBV5-4 with TRBJ2-2, with 10 bases that match TRBD2. V dropped 1 base and J dropped 5; count of bases not matched to a gene: 5. CDR3 length: 16 amino acids. Germline V gene data show CDR1 as SGHNT and CDR2 as YYREEE (reference sequence). CDR3 loop: CASSLRSGRVTGELFF. For the CDR3, the DNA is TGTGCCAGCAGCTTGAGGAGCGGGAGGGTTACCGGGGAGCTGTTTTTT. Based on the CDR3 plus reference TRBV5-4 and TRBJ2-2, the full variable domain is ETGVTQSPTHLIKTRGQQVTLRCSSQSGHNTVSWYQQALGQGPQFIFQYYREEENGRGNFPPRFSGLQFPNYSSELNVNALELDDSALYLCASSLRSGRVTGELFFGEGSRLTVL.

This chain joins TRBV28 and TRBJ2-1, with 7 bases aligning to TRBD1. From germline, CDR1 is MDHEN and CDR2 SYDVKM. With 4 bases clipped from V and 5 bases from J, the junction kept 8 bases outside the gene matches. This CDR3 contains 15 residues. Here the CDR3 reads CASSWVTGSHNEQFF. The CDR3 nucleotides are TGTGCCAGCAGTTGGGTGACAGGGAGCCACAATGAGCAGTTCTTC.

The rearrangement links TRBV7-6 to TRBJ2-1, with 15 bases aligning to TRBD2. Per germline, CDR1 SGHVS and CDR2 FNYEAQ. With V trimmed by 5 bases and J by 7 bases, 9 bases remained unmatched. This CDR3 comprises 17 residues. This CDR3 is CASSPGLAGGIRNEQFF. Written as DNA, the CDR3 is TGTGCCAGCAGCCCGGGACTAGCGGGAGGTATTAGAAATGAGCAGTTCTTC.

This rearrangement joins TRBV5-4 to TRBJ2-5; a possible D gene is TRBD2 (5 bases). Germline V gene lookup returns CDR1 SGHNT and CDR2 YYREEE (reference sequence). Trimming removed 1 base from V and 5 bases from J, with 15 bases in between. The CDR3 is 15 residues long. This CDR3 reads CASSLIPGRGETQYF. CDR3 DNA: TGTGCCAGCAGCTTGATCCCGGGGAGAGGGGAGACCCAGTACTTC.